These 16 T cell receptor beta chains came from one sample sequenced in a study of CD8+CD57+ T cells in acquired aplastic anemia. Genomic DNA provided the template from which TCR beta VDJ and CDR3 profiles were obtained. TCRdb itself ran the reads through MiXCR, one entry per CDR3 protein. The sample carries hundreds of thousands of distinct CDR3 sequences, around 32% recorded once. Patients picked for sequencing had shown CD8+CD57+ cell expansion detected by flow cytometry. The specimen sequenced was sorted CD4+, CD8+, or CD8+CD57+ T cells (not recorded which) from PBMCs. All receptors derive from a human donor with aplastic anemia.

This clonotype is a singleton in its sample. This sequence joins TRBV20-1 and TRBJ2-3; TRBD2 agrees at 10 bases. V trimming: 3 bases; J trimming: 0 bases; junction bases outside the gene matches: 18. Germline V lookup: CDR1 DFQATT, CDR2 SNEGSKA (reference sequence). The CDR3 is 20 residues long. Here the CDR3 reads CSASNVLASGRVFSTDTQYF. As DNA, the CDR3 is TGCAGTGCTAGCAATGTGTTGGCTAGCGGGAGAGTTTTTAGCACAGATACGCAGTATTTT.

This clonotype was counted many times. The rearrangement links TRBV25-1 to TRBJ1-1; D unresolved. The CDR3 spans 14 residues. Per germline, CDR1 MGHDK and CDR2 SYGVNS. V lost 3 bases to trimming and J lost 3 bases, with 11 bases between them. CDR3 DNA: TGTGCCAGCAGTGAGTCAGGCGGAGACACTGAAGCTTTCTTT. Its protein is CASSESGGDTEAFF.

The rearrangement links TRBV5-1 to TRBJ2-2; possibly TRBD1 for D (6 bases). The V gene lost 7 bases and the J gene lost 1 base, with 11 bases spanning the gap. The CDR3 has 14 residues. In germline, CDR1 is SGHRS, CDR2 YFSETQ. CDR3 region: CASDTGRNTGELFF. CDR3 in DNA: TGCGCCAGCGATACAGGGCGGAACACCGGGGAGCTGTTTTTT.

At least ten counts were recorded for this clonotype. This chain links TRBV29-1 with TRBJ1-5, with D perhaps matching TRBD1 (6 bases). In germline, CDR1 is SQVTM, CDR2 ANQGSEA. V lost 5 bases and J 2 bases, leaving 10 bases between the germline ends. The CDR3 has 13 amino acids. The DNA for the CDR3 is TGCAGCGTTTCGAGGGGGGGCAATCAGCCCCAGCATTTT. Translated: CSVSRGGNQPQHF.

The rearrangement links TRBV7-3 to TRBJ2-3, with TRBD2 identical over 9 bases. The CDR3 runs 16 residues. V lost 0 bases to trimming and J lost 5 bases; unmatched junction nucleotides: 6. CDR1 is SGHTA and CDR2 is FQGTGA in the germline V gene. For the CDR3, the DNA is TGTGCCAGCAGCTTAACTAGCGGGGGACAGTTAGATACGCAGTATTTT. Its translation: CASSLTSGGQLDTQYF.

This clonotype was detected a few times. The V call is TRBV4-2, the J call TRBJ1-2; 8 bases line up with TRBD1. Germline CDR1 and CDR2: LGHNA and YNFKEQ. This CDR3 spans 15 amino acids. The trim removed 2 bases at V and 4 bases at J, leaving 6 bases unmatched. The CDR3 coding sequence is TGTGCCAGCAGCCAAAACTTGGGACAGGCCTATGGCTACACCTTC. Protein sequence: CASSQNLGQAYGYTF.

The chain combines TRBV14 with TRBJ2-3; TRBD1 matches 7 bases. The J segment lost 13 bases and the V segment lost 1 base, leaving 8 bases of the junction unmatched. Germline CDR1 reads SGHDN; CDR2 reads FVKESK. The CDR3 extends over 13 amino acids. CDR3: CASSQAGDRVKYF. CDR3 DNA: TGTGCCAGCAGCCAAGCTGGCGACAGGGTCAAGTATTTT.

With respect to this clonotype: A junction boundary mismatches the germline segment, possibly from a read error. The chain links TRBV29-1 to TRBJ1-1; a weak D match, TRBD1 (5 bases). The CDR3 length is 10 residues. Germline V CDR1 and CDR2: SQVTM, ANQGSEA. The DNA of the CDR3 is TGCAGCGTCGATGACAGTGAAGCTGTCTTT. Its translation is CSVDDSEAVF.

This clonotype came up many times. The gene calls are TRBV9 and TRBJ1-6, with 7 bases fitting TRBD1. Germline V lookup: CDR1 SGDLS, CDR2 YYNGEE. V shed 1 base, J shed 6 bases, and the junction held 7 bases outside the gene matches. The CDR3 length is 16 residues. The CDR3 protein is CASSVSWDSVNSPLHF. The CDR3 bases are TGTGCCAGCAGCGTATCATGGGACAGCGTTAATTCACCCCTCCACTTT.

With respect to this clonotype: A read error is possible here, since a much larger clone lies one base away. The chain joins TRBV29-1 to TRBJ2-3; 8 nucleotides agree with TRBD1. With the DNA end fitting TRBJ1-5 better, the J assignment may be wrong. The CDR3 has 13 amino acids. Per germline, CDR1 SQVTM and CDR2 ANQGSEA. The CDR3 region has the DNA TGCAGCGTTACCAGGACAGGGCCAGATACGCAGCATTTT. Translated, it gives CSVTRTGPDTQHF.

This chain joins TRBV6-1 and TRBJ1-6; 7 bases map to TRBD1. Germline V lookup: CDR1 MNHNS, CDR2 SASEGT. CDR3 length: 16 amino acids. Trimming took 5 bases from V and 2 from J; bases not matched to a gene: 6. The CDR3 sequence is CASSRRQGAYNSPLHF. CDR3 nucleotide sequence: TGTGCCAGCAGTAGAAGACAGGGTGCCTATAATTCACCCCTCCACTTT.

This clonotype has a handful of counts. The chain uses TRBV7-2 and TRBJ1-1; D ambiguous. The CDR3 has 12 amino acids. Germline V gene data show CDR1 as SGHTA and CDR2 as FQGNSA. V lost 5 bases, J lost 1 base, and 5 bases lay in between. CDR3 DNA: TGTGCCAGCAGCCCATCGAACACTGAAGCTTTCTTT. It yields the protein CASSPSNTEAFF. The full variable domain, rest sourced from reference TRBV7-2 and TRBJ1-1, is GAGVSQSPSNKVTEKGKDVELRCDPISGHTALYWYRQSLGQGLEFLIYFQGNSAPDKSGLPSDRFSAERTGGSVSTLTIQRTQQEDSAVYLCASSPSNTEAFFGQGTRLTVV.

This clonotype was seen many times. This rearrangement joins TRBV10-2 to TRBJ2-7; TRBD1 is a possible D gene (5 bases). Trimming cost V 6 bases and J 6 bases, with 18 bases left between them. Germline V gives CDR1 WSHSY, CDR2 SAAADI. The CDR3 sequence is 14 residues long. CDR3 in DNA: TGCGCCAGCAGCTCAACAGGAAGTCCCCCCGAGCAGTACTTC. Translating it yields CASSSTGSPPEQYF.

This clonotype was seen ten or more times. The V gene is TRBV7-9, the J gene TRBJ1-2; D may be TRBD1 (6 bases). This CDR3 spans 13 amino acids. Germline V gene sequence: CDR1 SEHNR, CDR2 FQNEAQ (reference sequence). V lost 0 bases, J lost 7 bases, and 9 bases lay in between. The chain's CDR3 is CASSLAGGSGYTF. In DNA form, the CDR3 reads TGTGCCAGCAGCTTAGCAGGGGGAAGTGGCTACACCTTC.

This clonotype has a handful of counts. The chain joins TRBV11-3 to TRBJ2-7; D possibly corresponds to TRBD2 (6 bases). V was pared by 5 bases and J by 2 bases, with 13 bases between. Germline V gives CDR1 SGHNT, CDR2 YENEEA. There are 14 residues in the CDR3. The CDR3 nucleotides read TGTGCCAGCAGCGCAGGAGGGAGCGCCTACGAGCAGTACTTC. Its translation: CASSAGGSAYEQYF.

This chain connects TRBV20-1 to TRBJ2-1, with 10 positions matching TRBD2. Germline CDR1 and CDR2: DFQATT and SNEGSKA (reference sequence). This CDR3 comprises 14 residues. The V gene end was trimmed by 6 bases and the J gene end by 5 bases; junction bases not matched to a gene: 7. This CDR3 is CSAGRLAGHNEQFF. Written as DNA, the CDR3 is TGCAGTGCAGGACGACTAGCGGGTCACAATGAGCAGTTCTTC.